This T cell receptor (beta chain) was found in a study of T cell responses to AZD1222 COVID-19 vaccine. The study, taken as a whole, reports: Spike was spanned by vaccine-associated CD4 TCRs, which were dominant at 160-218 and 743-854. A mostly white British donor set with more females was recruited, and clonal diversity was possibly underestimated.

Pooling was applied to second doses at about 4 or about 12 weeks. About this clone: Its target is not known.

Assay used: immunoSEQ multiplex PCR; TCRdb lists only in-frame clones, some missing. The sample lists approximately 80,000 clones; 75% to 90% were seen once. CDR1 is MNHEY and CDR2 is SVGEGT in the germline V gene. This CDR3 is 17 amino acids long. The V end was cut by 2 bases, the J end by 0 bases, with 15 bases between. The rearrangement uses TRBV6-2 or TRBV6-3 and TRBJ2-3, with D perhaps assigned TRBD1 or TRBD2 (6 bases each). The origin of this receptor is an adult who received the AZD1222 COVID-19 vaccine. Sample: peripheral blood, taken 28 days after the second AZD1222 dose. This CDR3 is CASSYLGGPYSTDTQYF. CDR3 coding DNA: TGTGCCAGCAGTTACCTAGGGGGGCCATATAGCACAGATACGCAGTATTTT.